The 26 T cell receptor beta chains given below trace back to one sample, sequenced in a study of a mutant IDH1 vaccine in newly diagnosed glioma. This sample's time point: baseline, week 1 (first vaccination visit). Documented treatment: pre-vaccination baseline after standard-of-care therapy. Measured with immunoSEQ multiplex PCR; TCRdb has only the in-frame clones, and not every one. In the table there are tens of thousands of clones, more than 70% of which are singletons. Here the sequenced sample was peripheral blood mononuclear cells (PBMCs), taken from a glioma patient treated with radiotherapy, temozolomide or both. These receptors were taken from a woman aged 18-29 years with glioma. Some clones in this sample may be carry-over from other donors' samples.

The chain recombines TRBV27 with TRBJ1-2; D remains unclear. The CDR3 is made up of 12 amino acids. Trimming took off 8 bases at V and 8 bases at J, with 15 bases between the two ends. Germline CDR1 MNHEY, CDR2 SMNVEV (reference sequence). The CDR3 sequence: CASAGGYGGYTF. Written as DNA, the CDR3 is TGTGCCAGCGCAGGCGGTTACGGGGGCTACACCTTC.

The genes are TRBV6-5 and TRBJ2-3; D gene unclear. CDR1 MNHEY and CDR2 SVGAGI come from the germline V gene. V was shortened by 2 bases and J by 4 bases, with 10 bases between the two germline ends. The CDR3 covers 14 residues. CDR3 sequence (DNA): TGTGCCAGCAGTTACCAGGTCTACGCAGATACGCAGTATTTT. Its protein product is CASSYQVYADTQYF.

The V call is TRBV5-1, the J call TRBJ2-7; 7 nucleotides agree with TRBD1. Trimming at V came to 4 bases and at J to 2 bases, leaving 6 bases not matched to a gene. The CDR3 consists of 14 residues. CDR1 is SGHRS and CDR2 is YFSETQ in the germline V gene. This CDR3 is CASSLDGTAYEQYF. CDR3 sequence (DNA): TGCGCCAGCAGCCTGGACGGGACAGCCTACGAGCAGTACTTC.

This sequence joins TRBV4-2 and TRBJ2-7; D is uncertain. Trimming cost V 0 bases and J 6 bases, with 12 bases left between them. Germline-derived CDR1 and CDR2 are LGHNA and YNFKEQ. The CDR3 loop spans 14 amino acids. The DNA for the CDR3 is TGTGCCAGCAGCCAAGATTTGGAAATTGGCGAGCAGTACTTC. Amino acid sequence: CASSQDLEIGEQYF.

This clone was counted a few times. In DNA, the CDR3 is TGTGCCAGCAGCCAAGATCCGCTAGCGGGCACAGAGACCCAGTACTTC. Its protein product is CASSQDPLAGTETQYF. This chain joins TRBV4-2 and TRBJ2-5; 8 nucleotides line up with TRBD2. The CDR3 covers 16 residues. Germline V gene sequence: CDR1 LGHNA, CDR2 YNFKEQ. The V gene end was trimmed by 0 bases and the J gene end by 4 bases; junction bases not matched to a gene: 7.

V and J are TRBV9 and TRBJ2-7; D may match TRBD1 or TRBD2 (6 bases each). V lost 2 bases, J lost 0 bases, and 9 bases lay in between. The CDR3 loop spans 14 amino acids. CDR1 SGDLS and CDR2 YYNGEE come from the germline V gene. The CDR3 DNA is TGTGCCAGCAGCGTCGGGGGCCTCTCCTACGAGCAGTACTTC. This gives the protein CASSVGGLSYEQYF. Full variable domain (rest looked up from reference TRBV9 and TRBJ2-7): DSGVTQTPKHLITATGQRVTLRCSPRSGDLSVYWYQQSLDQGLQFLIQYYNGEERAKGNILERFSAQQFPDLHSELNLSSLELGDSALYFCASSVGGLSYEQYFGPGTRLTVT.

The V call is TRBV19, the J call TRBJ2-3; no definite D call. The length of the CDR3 is 15 residues. The germline CDR1 and CDR2 sequences are LNHDA and SQIVND (reference sequence). V lost 4 bases to trimming and J lost 0 bases, with 11 bases between them. The CDR3, as DNA: TGTGCCAGTAGTACTCTGGCGACTAGCACAGATACGCAGTATTTT. This gives the protein CASSTLATSTDTQYF.

The chain couples TRBV4-2 to TRBJ2-7; possible D gene TRBD1, 6 bases. The CDR3 is 14 amino acids. Germline-derived CDR1 and CDR2 are LGHNA and YNFKEQ. V was shortened by 2 bases and J by 2 bases, with 10 bases between the two germline ends. CDR3 loop: CASSQPGQTYEQYF. In DNA form, the CDR3 reads TGTGCCAGCAGCCAACCCGGACAGACCTACGAGCAGTACTTC.

The CDR3 nucleotides are TGCGCCAGCAGCTTAGAGGGGAATTCACCCCTCCACTTT. Translated, it gives CASSLEGNSPLHF. The chain uses TRBV5-1 and TRBJ1-6; possibly TRBD1 for D (5 bases). The germline V gene has CDR1 SGHRS and CDR2 YFSETQ. The CDR3 sequence is 13 residues long. V lost 2 bases, J lost 7 bases, and 7 bases lay in between.

This clone was recorded once. The rearrangement uses TRBV28 and TRBJ2-7; the match to TRBD2 covers 9 bases. CDR3 length: 14 residues. The V gene's germline CDR1 is MDHEN and CDR2 SYDVKM. Losses at the gene ends were 3 bases for V and 4 bases for J; bases not matched to a gene: 4. The CDR3 DNA sequence: TGTGCCAGCAGTTTGTCGGCGGGAGGGTACGAGCAGTACTTC. Translation: CASSLSAGGYEQYF.

This sequence joins TRBV6-4 and TRBJ2-4, with 8 bases matching TRBD2. J gave up 9 bases and V 2 bases, and 3 bases lay outside the gene matches. Germline assignment: CDR1 MRHNA and CDR2 SNTAGT. This CDR3 spans 13 amino acids. The CDR3 DNA reads TGTGCCAGCAGTGACCCGGGGGGGGGCATTCAGTACTTC. Translation gives CASSDPGGGIQYF.

As DNA, the CDR3 is TGTGCCAGCAGCTTAGTGGGACAGGGGGATACGCAGTATTTT. Translation: CASSLVGQGDTQYF. The chain employs TRBV7-9 and TRBJ2-3; TRBD1 agrees at 10 bases. The CDR3 consists of 14 residues. Germline V CDR1 and CDR2: SEHNR, FQNEAQ (reference sequence). Germline trimming cut 1 base from V and 6 bases from J; bases unmatched to any gene: 1.

V usage is TRBV11-2 and J usage is TRBJ2-5; 12 bases fit TRBD2. The CDR3 contains 16 residues. Germline V gives CDR1 SGHAT, CDR2 FQNNGV. Germline trimming cut 0 bases from V and 4 bases from J; bases unmatched to any gene: 3. The DNA for the CDR3 is TGTGCCAGCAGCTTAGACCGACTAGCGGGAGCAGAGACCCAGTACTTC. Its translation: CASSLDRLAGAETQYF.

The rearrangement links TRBV7-8 to TRBJ1-1; 12 bases agree with TRBD1. The CDR3 spans 16 residues. Germline V gene sequence: CDR1 SGHVS, CDR2 FQNEAQ. V lost 5 bases and J lost 3; bases outside the gene matches: 7. CDR3 in DNA: TGTGCCAGCAGCGACCCGGGACAGGGGGCGGACACTGAAGCTTTCTTT. This codes for CASSDPGQGADTEAFF.

The chain employs TRBV7-6 and TRBJ2-7; possibly TRBD2 for D (5 bases). The V gene's germline CDR1 is SGHVS and CDR2 FNYEAQ. The CDR3 contains 12 residues. Deletions cut 8 bases from V and 2 bases from J, with 10 bases between. The CDR3 DNA reads TGTGCCAGCGGAGGAGAGACCTACGAGCAGTACTTC. This gives the protein CASGGETYEQYF.

V and J are TRBV30 and TRBJ1-1; no clear D. V shed 8 bases and J shed 0 bases, with 10 bases lying between them. Germline CDR1 GTSNPN, CDR2 SVGIG (reference sequence). The CDR3 spans 12 residues. CDR3 nucleotides: TGTGCCGGCGCGGATTTGAACACTGAAGCTTTCTTT. It specifies CAGADLNTEAFF.

This clone was seen only a few times. The rearrangement joins TRBV5-6 to TRBJ2-5; 7 bases are shared with TRBD1. The length of the CDR3 is 14 residues. The junction had 7 bases not matched to a gene; V was cut back by 3 bases and J by 5 bases. Germline V CDR1 and CDR2: SGHDT, YYEEEE. The CDR3 loop reads CASSSQGWLETQYF. The CDR3 coding sequence is TGTGCCAGCAGCTCACAGGGGTGGTTGGAGACCCAGTACTTC.

With respect to this clone: One end of the junction is discordant with germline, which a read error may explain. The chain is built from TRBV7-7 and TRBJ2-2; perhaps TRBD2 as D (5 bases). In germline, CDR1 is SSHAT, CDR2 FNYEAQ (reference sequence). The CDR3 loop spans 14 amino acids. The CDR3 nucleotides read TGTGCTAGCAGCTTAAACGGGGTAATCGGGGAGCTGTTTTTT. Amino acids: CASSLNGVIGELFF.

The rearrangement joins TRBV5-1 to TRBJ2-1; 7 nucleotides agree with TRBD2. V lost 5 bases, J lost 8 bases, and 13 bases stayed unmatched. The length of the CDR3 is 15 residues. Germline V lookup: CDR1 SGHRS, CDR2 YFSETQ. The CDR3: CASSTGLPSIDEQFF. DNA for the CDR3: TGCGCCAGCAGTACGGGACTACCGAGTATAGATGAGCAGTTCTTC.

The V call is TRBV4-1, the J call TRBJ1-5; TRBD1 is a possible D gene (5 bases). Germline V CDR1 and CDR2: MGHRA, YSYEKL. V lost 1 base to trimming and J lost 1 base, with 11 bases between them. The length of the CDR3 is 16 residues. The CDR3 DNA is TGCGCCAGCAGCCAAGGCGGGGGGGTGAGCAATCAGCCCCAGCATTTT. This sequence encodes CASSQGGGVSNQPQHF.

The rearrangement uses TRBV10-3 and TRBJ1-1; 8 bases agree with TRBD1. The CDR3 totals 13 residues. Germline CDR1 and CDR2: ENHRY and SYGVKD. The V segment lost 7 bases and the J segment 0 bases; nucleotides outside the gene matches: 1. The chain's CDR3 is CAIKGQVNTEAFF. DNA of the CDR3: TGTGCCATCAAGGGACAGGTGAACACTGAAGCTTTCTTT.

The V and J genes are TRBV6-6 and TRBJ2-7; 7 nucleotides match TRBD2. V was pared by 6 bases and J by 2 bases, with 7 bases of the junction left unmatched. There are 14 residues in the CDR3. Germline CDR1 reads MNHNY; CDR2 reads SVGAGI (reference sequence). This CDR3 is CASRGTSVAYEQYF. The CDR3 region has the DNA TGTGCCAGCAGGGGAACTAGCGTCGCCTACGAGCAGTACTTC.

The chain joins TRBV29-1 to TRBJ2-1, with TRBD2 matching over 9 bases. The CDR3 totals 14 residues. J gave up 5 bases and V 4 bases, and 6 bases lay outside the gene matches. Germline loops: CDR1 SQVTM, CDR2 ANQGSEA. In DNA, the CDR3 is TGCAGCGTTGTCCCCAGCGGGAGGCACAATGAGCAGTTCTTC. This translates into CSVVPSGRHNEQFF.

The V gene is TRBV6-1, the J gene TRBJ1-2; D is possibly TRBD1 (5 bases). Germline CDR1 and CDR2: MNHNS and SASEGT. V was pared by 0 bases and J by 5 bases, with 25 bases between. This CDR3 comprises 19 residues. The chain's CDR3 is CASSEAIRPGLTSLYGYTF. The CDR3 DNA reads TGTGCCAGCAGTGAAGCCATACGCCCGGGGCTTACCTCACTTTATGGCTACACCTTC.

The J gene is TRBJ2-7, the V gene TRBV25-1, with D possibly TRBD1 on 6 matching bases. The CDR3 extends over 12 amino acids. Between the trimmed V and J ends, which lost 4 bases and 6 bases, there was a span of 10 bases. Germline CDR1 MGHDK, CDR2 SYGVNS. For the CDR3, the DNA is TGTGCCAGCAGTGTGGGACACTCCGAGCAGTACTTC. Its translation: CASSVGHSEQYF.

CDR3 coding DNA: TGTGCCAGCAGGAGGCCAGATACGCAGTATTTT. As protein: CASRRPDTQYF. The gene calls are TRBV6-1 and TRBJ2-3, with D uncertain. Trimming removed 6 bases from V and 4 bases from J, with 5 bases in between. CDR3 size: 11 residues. The germline CDR1 and CDR2 sequences are MNHNS and SASEGT.